This is a list of T cell receptor beta chains from one sample in a study of identical twins. TCRdb recomputed calls from the 5' RACE reads with MiXCR, one row per CDR3 protein. This table holds approximately 280,000 distinct CDR3 sequences, about 8.1% found once. The sample was also linked to a second study, of yellow fever vaccine responses in identical twins.

Source material: memory (CD45RO+) T cells sorted from blood. These receptor sequences come from a young woman in good health. Each CDR3 is given with its conserved first and last residue. The D gene is left open where the match is weak. Clone size appears in some rows only: once, few, many, or a class for an expanded clone.

j_call d_call clone_size v_call cdr3_nt cdr3_aa
TRBJ1-6 NA NA TRBV6-5 TGTGCCAGCAGTTTTGGAACTTTACCGGGTTCACCCCTCCACTTT CASSFGTLPGSPLHF
TRBJ2-5 TRBD2 NA TRBV5-1 TGCGCCAGCAGCTTTAGGAGCGGGACTAGCGGGGAGACCCAGTACTTC CASSFRSGTSGETQYF
TRBJ2-7 TRBD2 few TRBV4-2 TGTGCCAGCAGCCAAGAAGGAGCGGGCGGGAGGATCTACGAGCAGTACTTC CASSQEGAGGRIYEQYF
TRBJ2-3 NA NA TRBV2 TGTGCCAGCAGTGATCTGGGATTCACCACAGATACGCAGTATTTT CASSDLGFTTDTQYF
TRBJ2-1 NA NA TRBV15 TGTGCCACCAGCAGGCTCCGGGACCCCTACAATGAGCAGTTCTTC CATSRLRDPYNEQFF
TRBJ1-6 TRBD1 NA TRBV6-1 TGTGCCAGCACGGGACAGACCTATTCACCCCTCCACTTT CASTGQTYSPLHF
TRBJ2-3 NA many TRBV20-1 TGCAGTGCTAGAGATGGGACAAAGAAGGTCACAGATACGCAGTATTTT CSARDGTKKVTDTQYF
TRBJ2-3 TRBD2 many TRBV4-2 TGTGCCAGCAGCCAAGGGATGGCGGGAGGGCCAACAGATACGCAGTATTTT CASSQGMAGGPTDTQYF
TRBJ1-2 NA few TRBV29-1 TGCAGCGTGGGGTGGCGGGACTATGGCTACACCTTC CSVGWRDYGYTF
TRBJ1-2 NA few TRBV4-1 TGCGCCAGCAGCCAAGAGGACAGAGTCTATGGCTACACCTTC CASSQEDRVYGYTF